This is a list of T cell receptor beta chains from one sample in a study of T cell responses to AZD1222 COVID-19 vaccine. Some clones are missing from TCRdb's copy, which holds only in-frame ones; the method was immunoSEQ multiplex PCR. The repertoire consists of 150,000 to 160,000 clones, with 90% occurring once and the leading ten covering 1.5%. Sequenced here: peripheral blood, sampled 28 days after the second AZD1222 dose. These receptors originate from an adult who received the AZD1222 COVID-19 vaccine. Both conserved end residues are part of each CDR3. Fields, in order: V gene, D gene, J gene, clone size, CDR3 DNA, CDR3 protein. A D gene is named only where the DNA matches it firmly. Clone size is stated in some rows and not others, as once, few, many or a class when expanded.

TRBV11-3	TRBD2	TRBJ2-3	.	TGTGCCAGCAGCCCTAGCGGGGGGGCCGGGAATACGCAGTATTTT	CASSPSGGAGNTQYF
TRBV7-9	.	TRBJ2-5	.	TGTGCCAGCGGCCCCAATGGGGGGCAGTACCAAGAGACCCAGTACTTC	CASGPNGGQYQETQYF
TRBV5-1	.	TRBJ2-7	.	TGCGCCAGCAGCCGGGATCTCTACGAGCAGTACTTC	CASSRDLYEQYF
TRBV3-1/TRBV3-2	TRBD2	TRBJ2-2	.	TGTGCCAGCAGGACTAGCGGGAGGGCCCCCGGGGAGCTGTTTTTT	CASRTSGRAPGELFF
TRBV7-2	.	TRBJ1-1	.	TGTGCCAGCAGCTCCGACCGGAACACTGAAGCTTTCTTT	CASSSDRNTEAFF
TRBV27	.	TRBJ1-1	.	TGTGCCAGCACCTCCCTTGGGGGGTCGGGCACTGAAGCTTTCTTT	CASTSLGGSGTEAFF
TRBV6-5	.	TRBJ2-7	.	TGTGCCAGCAGTTCGGGCCAAGGGCAGTACTTC	CASSSGQGQYF
TRBV28	.	TRBJ2-6	.	TGTGCCAGCAGTTTATGGGCTAGGGCGTCCTCTGGGGCCAACGTCCTGACTTTC	CASSLWARASSGANVLTF
TRBV11-2	.	TRBJ2-2	.	TGTGCCAGCAGGGGCCAAGGAAGGACCGGGGAGCTGTTTTTT	CASRGQGRTGELFF
TRBV9	.	TRBJ1-2	few	TGTGCCAGCAGCGTAGAGACCAGGTGGGGGGCTGGGTATGGCTACACCTTC	CASSVETRWGAGYGYTF
TRBV27	TRBD2	TRBJ2-5	.	TGTGCCAGCAGTTTATCCCCTCTAGCGGGACAGGAGACCCAGTACTTC	CASSLSPLAGQETQYF
TRBV6-5	.	TRBJ1-5	.	TGTGCCAGCAGTTACTCCCATAGCAATCAGCCCCAGCATTTT	CASSYSHSNQPQHF
TRBV7-9	TRBD1	TRBJ2-4	.	TGTGCCAGCAGCTTAGCACCTCGGACAGGGGGAAACATTCAGTACTTC	CASSLAPRTGGNIQYF
TRBV5-8	TRBD1	TRBJ1-2	.	TGTGCCAGCAGCTTCGCGGGACAGGGTATCTATGGCTACACCTTC	CASSFAGQGIYGYTF
TRBV5-4	TRBD2	TRBJ2-3	.	TGTGCCAGCAGCCCAAGAGTGGGGCGGGAGAGGAGCACAGATACGCAGTATTTT	CASSPRVGRERSTDTQYF
TRBV24-1	.	TRBJ1-1	.	TGTGCCACCAGACCCTCTATGGACAGCCTGAACACTGAAGCTTTCTTT	CATRPSMDSLNTEAFF
TRBV5-1	.	TRBJ2-5	.	TGCGCCAGCAGCCGAACCGTAGAGACCCAGTACTTC	CASSRTVETQYF
TRBV7-2	.	TRBJ2-1	.	TGTGCCAGCAGCTTAGATTTGGGGTCCTACAATGAGCAGTTCTTC	CASSLDLGSYNEQFF
TRBV27	TRBD1	TRBJ1-5	.	TGTGCCAGCAGTTTATCAGGGACAGGGGTTTGGAGCAATCAGCCCCAGCATTTT	CASSLSGTGVWSNQPQHF
TRBV19	.	TRBJ1-5	.	TGTGCCAGTTGTTCGTTGGCCCCCCAAGGGCAGCCCCAGCATTTT	CASCSLAPQGQPQHF